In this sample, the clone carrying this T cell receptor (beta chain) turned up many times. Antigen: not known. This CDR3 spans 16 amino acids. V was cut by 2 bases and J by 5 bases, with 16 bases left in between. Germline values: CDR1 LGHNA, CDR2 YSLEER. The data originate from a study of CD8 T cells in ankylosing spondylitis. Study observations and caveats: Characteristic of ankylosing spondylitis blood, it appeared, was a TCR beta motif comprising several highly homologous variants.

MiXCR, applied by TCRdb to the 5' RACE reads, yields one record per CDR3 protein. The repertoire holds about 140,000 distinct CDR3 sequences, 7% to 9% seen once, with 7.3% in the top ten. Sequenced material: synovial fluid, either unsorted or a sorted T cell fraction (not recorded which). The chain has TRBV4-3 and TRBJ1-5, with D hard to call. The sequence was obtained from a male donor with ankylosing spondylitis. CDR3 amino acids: CASSQILGSMDQPQHF. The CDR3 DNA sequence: TGCGCCAGCAGCCAAATATTGGGCAGTATGGATCAGCCCCAGCATTTT.